The 31 T cell receptor beta chains given below trace back to one sample, sequenced in a study of cytomegalovirus exposure and HLA in healthy donors. Clones were read by immunoSEQ multiplex PCR, and TCRdb kept only the in-frame ones, dropping some. This table holds approximately 210,000 clones, around 88% found once. The sequenced sample consisted of PBMCs. Receptors originate from a woman aged 18-29 years in good health and CMV-seronegative.

The CDR3 sequence: CSANTGANVLTF. For the CDR3, the DNA is TGCAGCGCTAATACTGGGGCCAACGTCCTGACTTTC. The rearrangement links TRBV29-1 to TRBJ2-6; unclear D gene. V lost 7 bases, J lost 2 bases, and 6 bases lay in between. The V gene's germline CDR1 is SQVTM and CDR2 ANQGSEA. The CDR3 sequence is 12 residues long. The full variable domain, completed using reference TRBV29-1 and TRBJ2-6, is SAVISQKPSRDICQRGTSLTIQCQVDSQVTMMFWYRQQPGQSLTLIATANQGSEATYESGFVIDKFPISRPNLTFSTLTVSNMSPEDSSIYLCSANTGANVLTFGAGSRLTVL.

This chain uses TRBV19 with TRBJ1-2, with D perhaps matching TRBD1 (5 bases). The germline V and J ends were trimmed by 1 base and 3 bases, with 9 bases remaining between them. The CDR3 is 14 amino acids. Germline V lookup: CDR1 LNHDA, CDR2 SQIVND (reference sequence). CDR3 coding DNA: TGTGCCAGTAGTATAGTGCAGGGCGACTATGGCTACACCTTC. Translation: CASSIVQGDYGYTF.

V gene TRBV10-3 combines with J gene TRBJ2-1, with 8 bases aligning to TRBD1. The germline V gene has CDR1 ENHRY and CDR2 SYGVKD. J lost 8 bases, V lost 7 bases, and 4 bases had no gene match. CDR3 length: 12 residues. The CDR3 spells CAINAGGHEQFF. Written as DNA, the CDR3 is TGTGCCATCAACGCAGGGGGCCATGAGCAGTTCTTC.

The chain joins TRBV28 to TRBJ2-7, with D perhaps matching TRBD2 (5 bases). Germline V gives CDR1 MDHEN, CDR2 SYDVKM. The CDR3 runs to 13 residues. V was clipped by 5 bases and J by 3 bases, with 11 bases between them. The CDR3 DNA follows: TGTGCCAGCAGTAGGTCGGGGAGCTACGAGCAGTACTTC. Its protein is CASSRSGSYEQYF.

The V call is TRBV6-6, the J call TRBJ2-1, with 7 positions matching TRBD1. V was clipped by 5 bases and J by 5 bases; unmatched bases: 12. The CDR3 sequence is 16 residues long. CDR1 and CDR2 from the germline V gene are MNHNY and SVGAGI (reference sequence). The CDR3 coding sequence is TGTGCCAGCAGTGGACAGGCCCTGAAAAGGAACAATGAGCAGTTCTTC. It codes for CASSGQALKRNNEQFF.

This clone was seen a single time. V usage is TRBV4-1 and J usage is TRBJ1-4; D is ambiguous. Deletions cut 0 bases from V and 7 bases from J, with 9 bases between. This CDR3 spans 14 amino acids. Germline V gene sequence: CDR1 MGHRA, CDR2 YSYEKL. The CDR3 protein is CASSQEAQAEKLFF. DNA for the CDR3: TGCGCCAGCAGCCAAGAAGCGCAAGCTGAAAAACTGTTTTTT.

The CDR3 DNA reads as TGTGCCTGGAGTCGAGACGGACAGGGGAACACTGAAGCTTTCTTT. Its protein is CAWSRDGQGNTEAFF. The chain combines TRBV30 with TRBJ1-1; 8 nucleotides align to TRBD1. Germline CDR1 reads GTSNPN; CDR2 reads SVGIG (reference sequence). The V gene end was trimmed by 2 bases and the J gene end by 1 base; junction bases not matched to a gene: 6. The CDR3 contains 15 residues. The full variable domain, in which reference TRBV30 and TRBJ1-1 provide the parts outside the CDR3, is SQTIHQWPATLVQPVGSPLSLECTVEGTSNPNLYWYRQAAGRGLQLLFYSVGIGQISSEVPQNLSASRPQDRQFILSSKKLLLSDSGFYLCAWSRDGQGNTEAFFGQGTRLTVV.

J is TRBJ2-3 and V is TRBV15, with D hard to call. Germline V gives CDR1 LNHNV, CDR2 YYDKDF (reference sequence). Trimming shortened V by 0 bases and J by 6 bases, and 13 bases separated the two germline ends. This CDR3 is built from 15 residues. The CDR3 nucleotides are TGTGCCACCAGCAGAGAGACGGAGCCCTGGGATACGCAGTATTTT. It codes for CATSRETEPWDTQYF.

The V gene is TRBV9, the J gene TRBJ2-7, with 9 nucleotides matching TRBD1. The CDR3 has 14 amino acids. Germline V lookup: CDR1 SGDLS, CDR2 YYNGEE. V dropped 4 bases and J dropped 6; count of bases not matched to a gene: 8. DNA for the CDR3: TGTGCCAGCAGCTCCGGACAGGGGAACTCCGAGCAGTACTTC. Translated: CASSSGQGNSEQYF.

The gene calls are TRBV5-1 and TRBJ2-1; 7 bases line up with TRBD2. The V gene's germline CDR1 is SGHRS and CDR2 YFSETQ. The CDR3 contains 17 residues. J was trimmed by 8 bases and V by 0 bases; bases with no gene match: 14. CDR3: CASSLAASGGAGDEQFF. Written as DNA, the CDR3 is TGCGCCAGCAGCTTGGCGGCTAGCGGAGGGGCTGGGGATGAGCAGTTCTTC.

V is TRBV5-1 and J is TRBJ2-1; 8 bases are a match to TRBD2. Germline values: CDR1 SGHRS, CDR2 YFSETQ. V lost 5 bases to trimming and J lost 5 bases; unmatched junction nucleotides: 9. CDR3 size: 15 residues. CDR3 DNA: TGCGCCAGCAGTGCCCCTCCGGGAGGGAACAATGAGCAGTTCTTC. Translating gives CASSAPPGGNNEQFF.

The V and J genes are TRBV15 and TRBJ2-3; 8 bases align to TRBD1. CDR3 length: 16 amino acids. In germline, CDR1 is LNHNV, CDR2 YYDKDF (reference sequence). With 0 bases clipped from V and 6 bases from J, the junction kept 8 bases outside the gene matches. The CDR3 DNA follows: TGTGCCACCAGCAGAGAGGGCAGGGGGCTTGTGGATACGCAGTATTTT. It codes for CATSREGRGLVDTQYF.

Here the CDR3 reads CSALQQETQYF. The CDR3 DNA follows: TGCAGTGCTCTCCAGCAAGAGACCCAGTACTTC. J is TRBJ2-5 and V is TRBV20-1; D call uncertain. The CDR3 loop spans 11 amino acids. Looked up from germline, CDR1 is DFQATT and CDR2 is SNEGSKA (reference sequence). Trimming took off 5 bases at V and 2 bases at J, with 6 bases between the two ends.

V usage is TRBV7-9 and J usage is TRBJ2-1, with D tentatively TRBD2 (7 bases). Trimming removed 7 bases from V and 7 bases from J, with 20 bases in between. This CDR3 has 15 residues. The germline gives CDR1 SEHNR, CDR2 FQNEAQ (reference sequence). CDR3 in amino acids: CASTLVGGAPNEQFF. The DNA of the CDR3 is TGTGCCAGCACCTTGGTAGGGGGGGCGCCTAATGAGCAGTTCTTC.

The chain is built from TRBV9 and TRBJ2-1; TRBD2 agrees at 7 bases. J was trimmed by 8 bases and V by 1 base; bases with no gene match: 9. CDR1 and CDR2 from the germline V gene are SGDLS and YYNGEE. The CDR3 contains 15 residues. CDR3 loop: CASSVRGGPSDEQFF. CDR3 nucleotide sequence: TGTGCCAGCAGCGTAAGGGGAGGGCCCTCGGATGAGCAGTTCTTC.

This clone is a singleton in its sample. The genes are TRBV28 and TRBJ1-5; 7 positions agree with TRBD1. This CDR3 region has 15 residues. The junction had 10 bases not matched to a gene; V was cut back by 6 bases and J by 5 bases. The germline V gene has CDR1 MDHEN and CDR2 SYDVKM. CDR3 region: CASSRRDRVDQPQHF. The DNA for the CDR3 is TGTGCCAGCAGCCGAAGAGACAGGGTCGATCAGCCCCAGCATTTT.

Only a few counts were recorded for this clone. V is TRBV5-6 and J is TRBJ2-1, with a tentative D call TRBD2 (6 bases). CDR1 and CDR2 (germline): SGHDT, YYEEEE. With 3 bases removed from V and 4 bases from J, the gap between germline ends came to 17 bases. This CDR3 is 16 amino acids long. The CDR3 nucleotides are TGTGCCAGCAGCTACTCGGGACTTGCTAAATACAATGAGCAGTTCTTC. It encodes CASSYSGLAKYNEQFF.

The rearrangement uses TRBV28 and TRBJ2-5, with a possible D match to TRBD1 (6 bases). This CDR3 spans 16 amino acids. The germline V and J ends were trimmed by 2 bases and 2 bases, with 15 bases remaining between them. Germline V gives CDR1 MDHEN, CDR2 SYDVKM. The CDR3: CASSLPGTPLQETQYF. The CDR3 nucleotides read TGTGCCAGCAGTTTACCCGGGACACCACTTCAAGAGACCCAGTACTTC.

The rearrangement joins TRBV5-6 to TRBJ2-5; 10 bases align to TRBD2. V shed 2 bases, J shed 5 bases, and the junction held 3 bases outside the gene matches. This CDR3 is 14 amino acids long. CDR1 and CDR2 (germline): SGHDT, YYEEEE. CDR3 coding DNA: TGTGCCAGCAGCTTACTAGCGGGATGGGAGACCCAGTACTTC. Translated, it gives CASSLLAGWETQYF.

The rearrangement joins TRBV30 to TRBJ2-1; 9 nucleotides align to TRBD2. Losses at the gene ends were 8 bases for V and 9 bases for J; bases not matched to a gene: 14. The CDR3 runs 14 residues. Germline V gene lookup returns CDR1 GTSNPN and CDR2 SVGIG (reference sequence). CDR3 nucleotide sequence: TGTGCCCGCCGGCGGCGGGAGGGCCAGGGTGAGCAGTTCTTC. Protein sequence: CARRRREGQGEQFF.

This chain uses TRBV4-1 with TRBJ2-7; TRBD1 is a possible D gene (6 bases). V lost 0 bases to trimming and J lost 1 base, with 10 bases between them. Germline V lookup: CDR1 MGHRA, CDR2 YSYEKL. This CDR3 spans 15 amino acids. The CDR3 DNA follows: TGCGCCAGCAGCCAAGAGGACAGAGATTCCTACGAGCAGTACTTC. It translates to CASSQEDRDSYEQYF.

V usage is TRBV11-2 and J usage is TRBJ2-5, with TRBD1 as a possible D gene (6 bases). The ends were cut back, 3 bases at V and 1 base at J, with 12 bases in the middle. The CDR3 totals 15 residues. CDR1 and CDR2 (germline): SGHAT, FQNNGV. The CDR3 sequence: CASSFRGQSQETQYF. The CDR3 DNA follows: TGTGCCAGCAGCTTCAGAGGACAGTCCCAAGAGACCCAGTACTTC.

V gene TRBV4-3 combines with J gene TRBJ1-1; D gene ambiguous. Trimming removed 2 bases from V and 1 base from J, with 26 bases in between. Germline V lookup: CDR1 LGHNA, CDR2 YSLEER. There are 20 residues in the CDR3. The CDR3 loop is CASSQSTTIYDGRTNTEAFF. The CDR3 DNA follows: TGCGCCAGCAGCCAATCGACTACGATTTACGACGGCAGGACGAACACTGAAGCTTTCTTT.

The chain joins TRBV27 to TRBJ2-3; TRBD2 matches at 7 bases. The CDR3 spans 15 residues. The V segment lost 4 bases and the J segment 9 bases; nucleotides outside the gene matches: 13. Per the germline V gene, CDR1 is MNHEY and CDR2 is SMNVEV (reference sequence). CDR3 bases: TGTGCCAGCAGTTCCCTTGCGGGGGACCTGGAGACGCAGTATTTT. Protein sequence: CASSSLAGDLETQYF.

The chain recombines TRBV5-8 with TRBJ2-2; TRBD1 is a possible D gene (6 bases). This CDR3 is built from 15 residues. From germline, CDR1 is SGHTS and CDR2 YDEGEE. The V end was cut by 1 base, the J end by 1 base, with 8 bases between. The CDR3 DNA follows: TGTGCCAGCAGCTTGACAGGGTGGAACACCGGGGAGCTGTTTTTT. This sequence encodes CASSLTGWNTGELFF.

This clone occurred a few times. The chain combines TRBV19 with TRBJ2-7; 8 nucleotides align to TRBD1. This CDR3 is built from 12 residues. From germline, CDR1 is LNHDA and CDR2 SQIVND (reference sequence). V shed 5 bases, J shed 6 bases, and the junction held 3 bases outside the gene matches. The CDR3 sequence: CASSGQGAEQYF. The DNA of the CDR3 is TGTGCCAGTAGTGGACAGGGTGCCGAGCAGTACTTC.

CDR3 region: CSVLAETNQETQYF. CDR3 coding DNA: TGCAGCGTTTTAGCGGAAACTAACCAAGAGACCCAGTACTTC. This chain connects TRBV29-1 to TRBJ2-5; weak D call: TRBD2 (6 bases). The ends were cut back, 5 bases at V and 0 bases at J, with 13 bases in the middle. This CDR3 spans 14 amino acids. Germline V lookup: CDR1 SQVTM, CDR2 ANQGSEA. The full variable domain, with the rest looked up from reference TRBV29-1 and TRBJ2-5, is SAVISQKPSRDICQRGTSLTIQCQVDSQVTMMFWYRQQPGQSLTLIATANQGSEATYESGFVIDKFPISRPNLTFSTLTVSNMSPEDSSIYLCSVLAETNQETQYFGPGTRLLVL.

CDR3 in DNA: TGTGCCACCAGCACACGAAGCGGGAGTGACACCGGGGAGCTGTTTTTT. Protein sequence: CATSTRSGSDTGELFF. The rearrangement joins TRBV15 to TRBJ2-2; 8 bases line up with TRBD2. From germline, CDR1 is LNHNV and CDR2 YYDKDF (reference sequence). V lost 4 bases and J lost 3; bases outside the gene matches: 7. There are 16 residues in the CDR3. The complete variable domain, with remaining parts taken from reference TRBV15 and TRBJ2-2, reads DAMVIQNPRYQVTQFGKPVTLSCSQTLNHNVMYWYQQKSSQAPKLLFHYYDKDFNNEADTPDNFQSRRPNTSFCFLDIRSPGLGDTAMYLCATSTRSGSDTGELFFGEGSRLTVL.

The table lists this clone with a count of one. The genes are TRBV19 and TRBJ2-5, with a tentative D call TRBD2 (6 bases). This CDR3 has 13 amino acids. Trimming shortened V by 6 bases and J by 4 bases, and 12 bases separated the two germline ends. Per the germline V gene, CDR1 is LNHDA and CDR2 is SQIVND (reference sequence). The CDR3 DNA follows: TGTGCCAGTAGGATCGCCGGGGGAGAGACCCAGTACTTC. Translating gives CASRIAGGETQYF.

The V call is TRBV27, the J call TRBJ2-1; TRBD1 aligns across 8 bases. From germline, CDR1 is MNHEY and CDR2 SMNVEV (reference sequence). Trimming cost V 5 bases and J 2 bases; bases outside gene matches: 5. The CDR3 covers 15 residues. CDR3 protein: CASSPRGLPYNEQFF. DNA of the CDR3: TGTGCCAGCAGTCCCAGGGGGCTTCCCTACAATGAGCAGTTCTTC.

The rearrangement links TRBV13 to TRBJ1-2, with no clear D. Trimming stripped 1 base from V and 1 base from J, with 7 bases between. The V gene's germline CDR1 is PRHDT and CDR2 FYEKMQ (reference sequence). The CDR3 length is 14 residues. CDR3 DNA sequence: TGTGCCAGCAGCTTAGATGGCAGTAACTATGGCTACACCTTC. Amino acid sequence: CASSLDGSNYGYTF.